This T cell receptor beta chain was sequenced during a study of blood T cell repertoires in COVID-19 (dated by TCRdb to about 2020). At the level of the whole study: Samples from collaborators originated in the United States, Italy and Spain and spanned both the acute and convalescent phases of COVID-19. Where available, HLA class I and class II types were taken from metadata supplied by the sample provider and were not determined by assay-based typing. The dataset comprised deeply sampled blood TCRbeta repertoires from subjects exposed to, actively infected with, or recovered from COVID-19. The repertoires were made available in a free public database intended to serve as a resource for research on the immune response to SARS-CoV-2. The samples were drawn from the first 160 participants of the ongoing ImmuneRACE study and from under 1,500 subjects provided by 6 global collaborators. Sample metadata almost always included a de-identified subject ID, COVID-19 status, age in years and sex. The prospective study material was composed of cDNA or gDNA derived from T cells, B-cell-depleted T cells, or PBMCs. What the authors observed across the whole study: How much clinical and demographic metadata was included differed by source and by participant, and the metadata was provided uncurated.

Collaborating institutions collected whole blood in K2EDTA tubes following their own protocols. For TCRbeta analysis, collaborator samples were shipped as frozen whole blood, as isolated PBMCs, or as DNA extracted from either sample type. TCRbeta CDR3 regions were amplified from genomic DNA by means of the immunoSEQ Assay, a bias-controlled multiplex PCR. The paper's data handling went like this. Within the assay, amplification of reference gene primers was used to estimate how many nucleated cells each sample contained. To quantify the absolute abundance of each unique TCRbeta CDR3 rearrangement, sequence reads were collapsed and filtered. For each sample, productive Simpson clonality was calculated as the square root of Simpson's diversity index across productive rearrangements. TCRdb carries this immuneACCESS record with in-frame sequences only. Its versions omit some clonotypes, under half of them owing to an unresolved V gene in the studies checked, with the rest unexplained. V, J and clone size were drawn from that table, and D and trimming were deduced from the DNA. This sample is represented by tens of thousands of clones; around 93% of them were singletons. Clones ranked in the top ten supply approximately 2.3% of the sample.

Turning to this clone: This clone's antigen is unknown. Per-base quality was not reported, and no clone a single base away is much larger than it.

CDR1 and CDR2 are drawn from the germline V gene (reference sequence): LNHNV, YYDKDF. V and J are trimmed by 4 bases and 5 bases, and the gene matches miss 10 bases of the junction. From its cysteine to its phenylalanine, the CDR3 spans 16 amino acids. Only the CDR3 part of the read is kept: 48 bases, read in frame from the first base. The sequenced material came from peripheral blood. The sequence is built from TRBV15 and TRBJ2-2, with 7 bases in between that match TRBD1. The clonotype originates from a human donor with active COVID-19. The donor label of this sample is uncertain. The CDR3: CATSTRTGRGTGELFF. The nucleotide sequence is given as TGTGCCACCAGCACCCGGACAGGACGAGGGACCGGGGAGCTGTTTTTT. Joined to the reference TRBV15 and TRBJ2-2 proteins, this CDR3 gives the full variable domain: DAMVIQNPRYQVTQFGKPVTLSCSQTLNHNVMYWYQQKSSQAPKLLFHYYDKDFNNEADTPDNFQSRRPNTSFCFLDIRSPGLGDTAMYLCATSTRTGRGTGELFFGEGSRLTVL.